One sample yielded the 13 T cell receptor beta chains listed below, sequenced in a study of PD-1 blockade in classical Hodgkin lymphoma. The protocol was immunoSEQ multiplex PCR, while the TCRdb copy is restricted to in-frame clones and leaves out a portion. The sample contains over 7,000 clones, around four fifths of which appear only once. Brentuximab vedotin exposure varied among the patients, all of whom had relapsed after autologous stem cell transplantation. This material consisted of peripheral blood mononuclear cells (PBMCs), taken before the second cycle of nivolumab. These receptors came from a human donor with classical Hodgkin lymphoma.

This rearrangement joins TRBV4-3 to TRBJ1-3, with a weak D call TRBD1 (6 bases). The germline CDR1 and CDR2 sequences are LGHNA and YSLEER. V lost 3 bases and J 3 bases, leaving 12 bases between the germline ends. The CDR3 is 15 amino acids. As DNA, the CDR3 is TGCGCCAGCAGCCATACCTGGACAGTTGGAAACACCATATATTTT. It translates to CASSHTWTVGNTIYF.

This clone is a singleton in its sample. The chain carries TRBV19 and TRBJ1-3; no clear D gene. The V gene lost 1 base and the J gene lost 4 bases, with 5 bases spanning the gap. CDR1 is LNHDA and CDR2 is SQIVND in the germline V gene (reference sequence). This CDR3 comprises 13 residues. CDR3 residues: CASSIAPGNTIYF. The CDR3 DNA sequence: TGTGCCAGTAGTATAGCACCCGGAAACACCATATATTTT. The full variable domain, in which reference TRBV19 and TRBJ1-3 provide the parts outside the CDR3, is DGGITQSPKYLFRKEGQNVTLSCEQNLNHDAMYWYRQDPGQGLRLIYYSQIVNDFQKGDIAEGYSVSREKKESFPLTVTSAQKNPTAFYLCASSIAPGNTIYFGEGSWLTVV.

This rearrangement joins TRBV30 to TRBJ2-3, with D unresolved. There are 11 residues in the CDR3. The ends were cut back, 5 bases at V and 0 bases at J, with 3 bases in the middle. Germline V gene sequence: CDR1 GTSNPN, CDR2 SVGIG (reference sequence). The CDR3 DNA sequence: TGTGCCTGGGGTAGCACAGATACGCAGTATTTT. Its protein product is CAWGSTDTQYF.

V is TRBV6-6 and J is TRBJ2-7, with 7 bases fitting TRBD2. Trimming at V came to 7 bases and at J to 1 base, leaving 7 bases not matched to a gene. Germline V gives CDR1 MNHNY, CDR2 SVGAGI (reference sequence). The CDR3 covers 14 residues. The CDR3 DNA reads as TGTGCCAGCACTCAATCTAGCGGTTCCTACGAGCAGTACTTC. It codes for CASTQSSGSYEQYF.

V usage is TRBV4-3 and J usage is TRBJ1-3; 9 bases map to TRBD1. This CDR3 region has 15 residues. V lost 1 base and J lost 2; bases outside the gene matches: 0. CDR1 LGHNA and CDR2 YSLEER come from the germline V gene. CDR3 residues: CASSQGQGAGNTIYF. Here the CDR3 DNA reads TGCGCCAGCAGCCAAGGACAGGGGGCTGGAAACACCATATATTTT.

This clone is a singleton in its sample. The J gene is TRBJ2-1, the V gene TRBV23-1; D possibly corresponds to TRBD1 (6 bases). TRBV23-1 is labeled an ORF, and its function is uncertain. The CDR3 contains 15 residues. Trimming took off 1 base at V and 8 bases at J, with 15 bases between the two ends. CDR3 sequence: CASSQWATQGHEQFF. CDR3 bases: TGCGCCAGCAGTCAATGGGCTACCCAGGGGCATGAGCAGTTCTTC.

CDR3 bases: TGTGCCAGCAGCCCGCGGACAGGAAGCTCCTACGAGCAGTACTTC. Amino acids: CASSPRTGSSYEQYF. J is TRBJ2-7 and V is TRBV9; 7 bases map to TRBD1. Per germline, CDR1 SGDLS and CDR2 YYNGEE. This CDR3 spans 15 amino acids. J gave up 0 bases and V 4 bases, and 7 bases lay outside the gene matches.

The genes are TRBV28 and TRBJ2-5; TRBD1 matches 7 bases. V gave up 3 bases and J gave up 1 base; unmatched junction bases: 8. From germline, CDR1 is MDHEN and CDR2 SYDVKM. The CDR3 runs 16 residues. The CDR3 spells CASSLGQWGAQETQYF. CDR3 sequence (DNA): TGTGCCAGCAGTTTGGGACAGTGGGGAGCCCAAGAGACCCAGTACTTC.

V and J are TRBV28 and TRBJ2-3, with 12 positions matching TRBD2. The junction had 5 bases not matched to a gene; V was cut back by 5 bases and J by 5 bases. The CDR3 consists of 15 residues. Germline V gives CDR1 MDHEN, CDR2 SYDVKM. Here the CDR3 reads CASSETSGGLDTQYF. The CDR3 DNA is TGTGCCAGCAGTGAGACTAGCGGGGGCTTAGATACGCAGTATTTT.

The chain couples TRBV20-1 to TRBJ2-7; D is undetermined. Trimming cost V 4 bases and J 2 bases, with 6 bases left between them. This CDR3 is built from 11 residues. Germline lookup yields CDR1 DFQATT and CDR2 SNEGSKA (reference sequence). CDR3 residues: CSAMSTYEQYF. In nucleotides, the CDR3 is TGCAGTGCTATGTCGACCTACGAGCAGTACTTC.

This sequence joins TRBV2 and TRBJ1-2; D is possibly TRBD1 (6 bases). Trimming took 5 bases from V and 0 from J, leaving 16 bases between them. Germline V lookup: CDR1 SNHLY, CDR2 FYNNEI. There are 16 residues in the CDR3. The CDR3 region is CASSQQGSGANYGYTF. Written as DNA, the CDR3 is TGTGCCAGCAGTCAACAGGGATCGGGAGCTAACTATGGCTACACCTTC.

In this sample, this clone turned up a few times. The V and J genes are TRBV27 and TRBJ2-7, with no clear D. The germline CDR1 and CDR2 sequences are MNHEY and SMNVEV (reference sequence). V dropped 0 bases and J dropped 6 bases, with 9 bases sitting between them. The CDR3 is made up of 13 amino acids. CDR3 coding DNA: TGTGCCAGCAGTTTATCGGAAGAGGTCGAGCAGTACTTC. It encodes CASSLSEEVEQYF.

This chain links TRBV27 with TRBJ2-1; D might be TRBD1 (7 bases). The CDR3 consists of 15 residues. Deletions cut 3 bases from V and 5 bases from J, with 14 bases between. Germline values: CDR1 MNHEY, CDR2 SMNVEV (reference sequence). In nucleotides, the CDR3 is TGTGCCAGCAGTTTTGGCCAGGGGGGCGACAATGAGCAGTTCTTC. Encoded protein: CASSFGQGGDNEQFF.